What follows is one T cell receptor beta chain and its context. Its antigen is currently unknown. These data belong to a study of T cell repertoires in cytomegalovirus infection. CDR1 LGHDT and CDR2 YNNKEL come from the germline V gene (reference sequence). Trimming removed 3 bases from V and 7 bases from J, with 12 bases in between. CDR3 size: 13 residues. TCRdb processed the reads anew with MiXCR; each CDR3 protein has one entry. The table has about 280,000 distinct CDR3 sequences, 22% seen once. The sequence came from a human donor in good health (CMV status not recorded). Some clones in this sample may be carry-over from other donors' samples. The material sequenced was cultured PBMCs, taken from culture after CMV antigen stimulation. This chain joins TRBV3-1 and TRBJ1-2; D might be TRBD1 (5 bases). The CDR3 DNA reads TGTGCCAGCAGCCACGGGACCGCCCGTGGCTACACCTTC. It is translated as CASSHGTARGYTF.